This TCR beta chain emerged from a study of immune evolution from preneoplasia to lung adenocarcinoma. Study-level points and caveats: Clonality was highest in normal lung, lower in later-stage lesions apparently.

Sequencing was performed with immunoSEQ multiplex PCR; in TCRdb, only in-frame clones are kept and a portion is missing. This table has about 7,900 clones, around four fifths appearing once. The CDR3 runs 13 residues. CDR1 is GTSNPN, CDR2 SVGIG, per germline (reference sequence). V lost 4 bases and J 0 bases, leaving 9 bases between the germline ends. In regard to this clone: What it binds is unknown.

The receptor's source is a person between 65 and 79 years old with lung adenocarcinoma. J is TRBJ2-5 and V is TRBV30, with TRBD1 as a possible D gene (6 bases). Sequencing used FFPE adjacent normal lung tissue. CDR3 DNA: TGTGCCTGGACCCCAGGGGACCAAGAGACCCAGTACTTC. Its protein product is CAWTPGDQETQYF.